This T cell receptor beta chain emerged from a study of blood T cell repertoires in COVID-19. TCRdb keeps only in-frame clones here, not all; method: immunoSEQ multiplex PCR. Among around 130,000 clones, under 85% were seen once, and the ten largest hold more than 15%. Participants came from fewer than 25 US areas, aged roughly 18 to 95 years. Cohort assignment relied on participant-reported clinical history. This clone showed up just a few times. Trimming shortened V by 2 bases and J by 2 bases, and 10 bases separated the two germline ends. Germline assignment: CDR1 SEHNR and CDR2 FQNEAQ (reference sequence). There are 14 residues in the CDR3.

Sequenced sample: PBMCs or T cells enriched from blood (not recorded which). The chain carries TRBV7-9 and TRBJ2-7; a weak D match, TRBD1 (6 bases). This TCR was sampled from a man under 40 who had recovered from COVID-19. The CDR3 loop is CASSLKQGPYEQYF. CDR3 bases: TGTGCCAGCAGCTTAAAACAGGGACCCTACGAGCAGTACTTC.